This T cell receptor beta chain was obtained from a study of cytomegalovirus exposure and HLA in healthy donors. Across the whole study: Genetic ancestry analysis placed over 65% of the 300 to 500 donors that were genotyped in the Caucasian-associated cluster.

The study sampled nominally healthy donors, though unrecorded immune exposures were likely. The PCR used 60 Vbeta and 13 Jbeta primers. Some clones are missing from TCRdb's copy, which holds only in-frame ones; the method was immunoSEQ multiplex PCR. Among hundreds of thousands of clones, 82% were seen once, and the ten largest hold roughly 5.5%. V was cut by 6 bases and J by 7 bases, with 16 bases left in between. Germline V gene sequence: CDR1 SGHRS, CDR2 YFSETQ. The CDR3 sequence is 13 residues long. Study-level points and caveats: Reports described diagnosis of cytomegalovirus status by the classifier as highly specific and sensitive. TRBV6-2, TRBV6-3 and some other V segments were excluded as indistinguishable.

Comments on this clone: Its antigen is as yet unknown.

This clonotype was sampled from a man in his forties or fifties in good health and CMV-seropositive. This chain connects TRBV5-1 to TRBJ1-1, with D uncertain. Sequenced: PBMCs. In nucleotides, the CDR3 is TGCGCCAGCAACGGCGACGGACTATTTGAAGCTTTCTTT. Residues: CASNGDGLFEAFF.